This T cell receptor beta chain stems from a study of CXCR3-negative and CXCR3-positive naive CD8 T cells. Findings of the study overall: Both naive subsets had comparably high diversity; memory CD8+ cells much lower. When CXCR3-positive naive cells were set against CXCR3-negative naive cells, the former had more hydrophobic TRB CDR3s.

The CDR3 is made up of 13 amino acids. The germline V gene encodes CDR1 MNHEY and CDR2 SVGEGT. Carrying UMI labels, the TRB cDNA libraries were prepared through 5' RACE. TCRdb reprocessed the 5' RACE reads and reports one entry per CDR3 protein, with no DNA. Its clone listing holds about 94,000 distinct CDR3 sequences. Turning to this clonotype: Its antigen is still unknown.

Specimen: naive CXCR3+ CD8+ T cells from blood. Subset specified: CD45RO-CCR7+CD27+CD95- naive CD8+ T cells expressing CXCR3 (TNR3+). The chain uses TRBV6-2 or TRBV6-3 and TRBJ2-1. This TCR was sampled from a human donor in good health. Some clones in this sample may be carry-over from other donors' samples. Here the CDR3 reads CASSYMWNNEQFF.